These 25 T cell receptor beta chains were sequenced from one sample in a study of molecular identifiers for immune sequencing clone quantification. TCRdb itself ran the PCR reads through MiXCR, one entry per CDR3 protein. The table includes 60,000 to 65,000 distinct CDR3 sequences, 15% to 20% detected once. The specimen was naive CD8+ T cells from blood, with Jurkat cell RNA spiked in. This sample's subset: FACS-sorted CD8+CD4-CCR7+CD45RA+ naive T cells. These receptors were taken from a human donor in good health. Some libraries in this study had Jurkat cell RNA spiked in.

J is TRBJ1-1 and V is TRBV2; D remains unclear. V was shortened by 2 bases and J by 1 base, with 8 bases between the two germline ends. The germline V gene has CDR1 SNHLY and CDR2 FYNNEI. This CDR3 contains 14 residues. The CDR3 coding sequence is TGTGCCAGCAGTGAATGGGCCGCGAACACTGAAGCTTTCTTT. It is translated as CASSEWAANTEAFF.

The CDR3 loop is CASSRQPTEELFF. The CDR3, as DNA: TGTGCCAGCAGTCGACAGCCGACGGAGGAGCTGTTTTTT. The rearrangement joins TRBV12-3 or TRBV12-4 to TRBJ2-2; possible D gene TRBD1, 5 bases. The CDR3 extends over 13 amino acids. V lost 5 bases, J lost 10 bases, and 14 bases lay in between.

Only one count was recorded for this clonotype. This chain connects TRBV7-9 to TRBJ2-7, with D possibly matching TRBD1 (6 bases). The germline V gene encodes CDR1 SEHNR and CDR2 FQNEAQ (reference sequence). The CDR3 extends over 14 amino acids. V shed 4 bases and J shed 2 bases, with 12 bases lying between them. CDR3 sequence: CASSSTGKTYEQYF. DNA of the CDR3: TGTGCCAGCAGCTCGACAGGTAAAACCTACGAGCAGTACTTC.

This clonotype was detected many times. The chain uses TRBV4-3 and TRBJ2-7; 7 bases are shared with TRBD1. This CDR3 contains 15 residues. Germline V gene sequence: CDR1 LGHNA, CDR2 YSLEER. The V segment lost 1 base and the J segment 5 bases; nucleotides outside the gene matches: 8. The CDR3 protein is CASSQGYQGVHEQYF. Here the CDR3 DNA reads TGCGCCAGCAGCCAAGGGTACCAGGGGGTTCACGAGCAGTACTTC.

This clonotype was detected ten times or more. The chain joins TRBV3-1 to TRBJ2-1; a weak D match, TRBD2 (5 bases). Trimming stripped 4 bases from V and 6 bases from J, with 13 bases between. The CDR3 consists of 14 residues. Germline assignment: CDR1 LGHDT and CDR2 YNNKEL (reference sequence). For the CDR3, the DNA is TGTGCCAGCAGCCTTCATACTAGTGTCAATGAGCAGTTCTTC. Protein: CASSLHTSVNEQFF.

This clonotype has at least ten counts. This sequence joins TRBV27 and TRBJ2-3, with 8 nucleotides matching TRBD2. The CDR3 totals 14 residues. V lost 5 bases and J lost 2; bases outside the gene matches: 3. The germline V gene has CDR1 MNHEY and CDR2 SMNVEV (reference sequence). The CDR3 bases are TGTGCCAGCAGTACTAGCGGATTCACAGATACGCAGTATTTT. This sequence encodes CASSTSGFTDTQYF.

This clonotype has at least ten counts. V usage is TRBV6-7 and J usage is TRBJ1-5; 10 positions match TRBD1. TRBV6-7 falls under the ORF class, with uncertain function. Trimming took 2 bases from V and 0 from J; bases not matched to a gene: 4. CDR3 size: 17 residues. CDR3 DNA sequence: TGTGCCAGCAGTTACGGGACAGGGGCTCGTAGCAATCAGCCCCAGCATTTT. Residues: CASSYGTGARSNQPQHF.

The V and J genes are TRBV5-4 and TRBJ2-1; TRBD2 aligns across 8 bases. This CDR3 comprises 19 residues. Germline CDR1 reads SGHNT; CDR2 reads YYREEE (reference sequence). Trimming cost V 3 bases and J 0 bases; bases outside gene matches: 14. The CDR3 coding sequence is TGTGCCAGCAGCTCCGCAAAGTTAACTAGCGGTCGCTCCTACAATGAGCAGTTCTTC. It translates to CASSSAKLTSGRSYNEQFF.

In regard to this clonotype: This may be a read error: a much more frequent sequence differs by one nucleotide. The chain uses TRBV10-3 and TRBJ1-5, with TRBD1 matching 7 bases. This CDR3 has 19 residues. V trimming: 2 bases; J trimming: 0 bases; junction bases outside the gene matches: 13. Per the germline V gene, CDR1 is ENHRY and CDR2 is SYGVKD. CDR3 DNA sequence: TGTGCCATCAGTGAGAGCAGGGGGAGGGTGGGTTATAGCAATCAGCCCCAGCATTTT. Its translation: CAISESRGRVGYSNQPQHF.

The chain employs TRBV10-3 and TRBJ2-1; 7 bases are a match to TRBD1. The V segment lost 7 bases and the J segment 10 bases; nucleotides outside the gene matches: 10. In germline, CDR1 is ENHRY, CDR2 SYGVKD. The CDR3 has 13 amino acids. CDR3 sequence: CAITRDSMGEQFF. In nucleotides, the CDR3 is TGTGCCATCACCCGGGACAGTATGGGAGAGCAGTTCTTC.

Concerning this clonotype itself: The conserved phenylalanine or tryptophan is not found at the CDR3 terminus, so this likely reflects a read error. The chain uses TRBV2 and TRBJ2-3, with 10 nucleotides matching TRBD2. The CDR3 length is 19 residues. Germline V gene data show CDR1 as SNHLY and CDR2 as FYNNEI. In DNA form, the CDR3 reads TGTGCCAGCGGCGGACTAGCGGCATTCCGGGGGATGGGCACAGATATGCAGTATTAT. It encodes CASGGLAAFRGMGTDMQYY.

Comments on this clonotype: This may be a read error: a much more frequent sequence differs by one nucleotide. The chain employs TRBV7-7 and TRBJ2-3; D unclear. Germline CDR1 is SSHAT and CDR2 is FNYEAQ (reference sequence). The CDR3 is 13 amino acids. This CDR3 is CAGSSLGSDTQYF. The CDR3 region has the DNA TGTGCTGGCAGCTCCCTCGGGTCAGATACGCAGTATTTT.

Remarks on this clonotype: A much larger clone differs from this one at a single base, so this may be a read error. The conserved phenylalanine or tryptophan is not found at the CDR3 terminus, so this likely reflects a read error. The J gene is TRBJ1-1, the V gene TRBV7-9, with D perhaps matching TRBD1 (5 bases). Per the germline V gene, CDR1 is SEHNR and CDR2 is FQNEAQ (reference sequence). The CDR3 length is 12 residues. V dropped 5 bases and J dropped 4 bases, with 8 bases sitting between them. The CDR3 bases are TGTGCCAGCAGCCGGGGGGGCACTGAAGCTTTCTTG. It translates to CASSRGGTEAFL.

The table lists this clonotype with many counts. The V gene is TRBV7-2, the J gene TRBJ2-1; D is unclear. V was trimmed by 2 bases and J by 8 bases, leaving 13 bases between them. Germline lookup yields CDR1 SGHTA and CDR2 FQGNSA. The CDR3 extends over 14 amino acids. Here the CDR3 DNA reads TGTGCCAGCAGCTTATTTGCCCTCACCCATGAGCAGTTCTTC. As protein: CASSLFALTHEQFF.

There are many counts of this clonotype. V gene TRBV20-1 combines with J gene TRBJ2-3; 8 bases fit TRBD1. V lost 6 bases, J lost 0 bases, and 11 bases stayed unmatched. Germline V gives CDR1 DFQATT, CDR2 SNEGSKA (reference sequence). The CDR3 extends over 16 amino acids. As DNA, the CDR3 is TGCAGTGCCACACCCCGGACAGGGAATAGCACAGATACGCAGTATTTT. It translates to CSATPRTGNSTDTQYF.

This clonotype was counted many times. At one end the junction does not follow the germline gene, possibly because of a read error. The rearrangement links TRBV7-2 to TRBJ1-1, with D unresolved. CDR3 length: 13 residues. In germline, CDR1 is SGHTA, CDR2 FQGNSA. CDR3: CASSPPIGSVLVF. CDR3 nucleotides: TGTGCCAGCAGCCCACCAATAGGGTCGGTTCTTGTCTTT.

This clonotype was seen a few times. This chain joins TRBV12-3 or TRBV12-4 and TRBJ2-7; D uncertain. Trimming removed 0 bases from V and 6 bases from J, with 12 bases in between. This CDR3 has 14 amino acids. The chain's CDR3 is CASSLATFLAEQYF. In nucleotides, the CDR3 is TGTGCCAGCAGTTTAGCGACCTTCCTCGCCGAGCAGTACTTC.

This clonotype was detected many times. The rearrangement links TRBV7-3 to TRBJ2-2, with D perhaps TRBD1 (5 bases). The CDR3 is 14 residues long. V was pared by 2 bases and J by 6 bases, with 10 bases between. The V gene's germline CDR1 is SGHTA and CDR2 FQGTGA. This CDR3 reads CASSLWQGAGELFF. The CDR3 coding sequence is TGTGCCAGCAGCTTATGGCAGGGCGCCGGGGAGCTGTTTTTT.

This clonotype was counted ten times or more. The chain has TRBV12-3 or TRBV12-4 and TRBJ2-6; D unresolved. This CDR3 contains 16 residues. V was cut by 4 bases and J by 2 bases, with 12 bases left in between. The CDR3 DNA reads TGTGCCAGCAGTTCCCTACAAATCACTGGGGCCAACGTCCTGACTTTC. It translates to CASSSLQITGANVLTF.

The chain joins TRBV20-1 to TRBJ2-1, with 9 bases that match TRBD2. Losses at the gene ends were 3 bases for V and 8 bases for J; bases not matched to a gene: 8. CDR1 is DFQATT and CDR2 is SNEGSKA in the germline V gene (reference sequence). The length of the CDR3 is 14 residues. The CDR3 is CSASSGRSGYEQFF. DNA for the CDR3: TGCAGTGCTAGTAGCGGGAGATCCGGCTATGAGCAGTTCTTC.

This clonotype was observed a few times. The gene calls are TRBV28 and TRBJ2-7; TRBD1 is a possible D gene (6 bases). The CDR3 runs to 15 residues. Trimming took off 6 bases at V and 6 bases at J, with 21 bases between the two ends. Germline-derived CDR1 and CDR2 are MDHEN and SYDVKM. Here the CDR3 DNA reads TGTGCCAGCAGGGATAGCCGGGACATCTTGAGCGAGCAGTACTTC. This sequence encodes CASRDSRDILSEQYF.

This clonotype was detected many times. The CDR3 reads CASSLAGGFPTDTQYF. The DNA for the CDR3 is TGTGCCAGCAGTTTAGCGGGAGGGTTTCCCACAGATACGCAGTATTTT. The genes are TRBV27 and TRBJ2-3, with TRBD2 matching 9 bases. This CDR3 is built from 16 residues. CDR1 MNHEY and CDR2 SMNVEV come from the germline V gene (reference sequence). J was trimmed by 2 bases and V by 2 bases; bases with no gene match: 5.

The sample holds many counts of this clonotype. The chain links TRBV28 to TRBJ2-1; D is uncertain. V lost 6 bases and J 3 bases, leaving 15 bases between the germline ends. The CDR3 runs to 15 residues. Germline V gene data show CDR1 as MDHEN and CDR2 as SYDVKM. The CDR3 is CASRDYHEDYNEQFF. The CDR3 DNA is TGTGCCAGCAGAGATTACCATGAGGACTACAATGAGCAGTTCTTC.

This clonotype came up many times. The chain couples TRBV29-1 to TRBJ1-3; D remains unclear. The V end was cut by 7 bases, the J end by 7 bases, with 17 bases between. The length of the CDR3 is 13 residues. Germline V lookup: CDR1 SQVTM, CDR2 ANQGSEA. As DNA, the CDR3 is TGCAGCGGCCTAATGCAGTTATCGAACACCATATATTTT. Amino acids: CSGLMQLSNTIYF.

The V and J genes are TRBV27 and TRBJ2-7, with 8 positions matching TRBD1. Germline values: CDR1 MNHEY, CDR2 SMNVEV (reference sequence). V shed 5 bases, J shed 2 bases, and the junction held 11 bases outside the gene matches. The CDR3 sequence is 16 residues long. The CDR3 region is CASSPRTGGPTYEQYF. CDR3 coding DNA: TGTGCCAGCAGTCCGAGAACAGGGGGGCCTACCTACGAGCAGTACTTC.